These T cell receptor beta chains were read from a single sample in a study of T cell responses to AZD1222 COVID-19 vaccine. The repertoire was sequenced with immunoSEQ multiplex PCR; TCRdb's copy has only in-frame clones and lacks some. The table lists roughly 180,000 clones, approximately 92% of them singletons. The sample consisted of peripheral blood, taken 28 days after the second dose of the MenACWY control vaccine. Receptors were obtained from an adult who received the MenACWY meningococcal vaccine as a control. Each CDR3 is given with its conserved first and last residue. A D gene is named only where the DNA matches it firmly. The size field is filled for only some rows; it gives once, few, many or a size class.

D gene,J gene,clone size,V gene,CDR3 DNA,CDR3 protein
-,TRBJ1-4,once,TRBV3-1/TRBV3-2,TGTGCCAGCAGCCAAGGGACCTGGGATGAAAAACTGTTTTTT,CASSQGTWDEKLFF
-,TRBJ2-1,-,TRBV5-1,TGCGCCAGCAGCTTGGAGAGGGTCGACAATGAGCAGTTCTTC,CASSLERVDNEQFF
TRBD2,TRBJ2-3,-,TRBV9,TGTGCCAGCAGCCCAAGCGGGGGGGCCGGTCGCACAGATACGCAGTATTTT,CASSPSGGAGRTDTQYF
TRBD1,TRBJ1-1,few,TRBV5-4,TGTGCCAGCAGCTTGGCGGGGACAGGGAGGACTGAAGCTTTCTTT,CASSLAGTGRTEAFF
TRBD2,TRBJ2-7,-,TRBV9,TGTGCCAGCAGCGCAACCGTCGCGGGGGACCCTCGCGAGCAGTACTTC,CASSATVAGDPREQYF
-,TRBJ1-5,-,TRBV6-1,TGTGCCAGCAGTGAACTAGGCAGGGGATCGGGTCAGCCCCAGCATTTT,CASSELGRGSGQPQHF
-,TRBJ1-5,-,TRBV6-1,TGTGCCAGCAGTGAATCGAAGGGGGGAAAACTCAATCAGCCCCAGCATTTT,CASSESKGGKLNQPQHF
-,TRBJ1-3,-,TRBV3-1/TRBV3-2,TGTGCCAGCAGCCAGGCCGGAAACACCATATATTTT,CASSQAGNTIYF
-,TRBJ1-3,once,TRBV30,TGTGCCTGGAGCAGCTCTGGAAACACCATATATTTT,CAWSSSGNTIYF
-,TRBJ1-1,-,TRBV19,TGTGCCAGTACCCCTTGGAGGGGCGGCGGGAACACTGAAGCTTTCTTT,CASTPWRGGGNTEAFF
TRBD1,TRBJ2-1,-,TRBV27,TGTGCCAGCAGCCCACCTCCTGGGACAGGAGAATACAATGAGCAGTTCTTC,CASSPPPGTGEYNEQFF
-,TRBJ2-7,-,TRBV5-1,TGCGCCAGCAGCTTGGGCAGGGACTACGAGCAGTACTTC,CASSLGRDYEQYF
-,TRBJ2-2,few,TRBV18,TGTGCCAGCTCACCCCAAGGAACAGGACCCGGGGAGCTGTTTTTT,CASSPQGTGPGELFF
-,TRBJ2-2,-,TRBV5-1,TGCGCCAGCAGCCAAAATGGGGCGGGGAACACCGGGGAGCTGTTTTTT,CASSQNGAGNTGELFF
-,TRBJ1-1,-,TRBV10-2,TGCGCCAGCATGCCACAGGGGAACACTGAAGCTTTCTTT,CASMPQGNTEAFF